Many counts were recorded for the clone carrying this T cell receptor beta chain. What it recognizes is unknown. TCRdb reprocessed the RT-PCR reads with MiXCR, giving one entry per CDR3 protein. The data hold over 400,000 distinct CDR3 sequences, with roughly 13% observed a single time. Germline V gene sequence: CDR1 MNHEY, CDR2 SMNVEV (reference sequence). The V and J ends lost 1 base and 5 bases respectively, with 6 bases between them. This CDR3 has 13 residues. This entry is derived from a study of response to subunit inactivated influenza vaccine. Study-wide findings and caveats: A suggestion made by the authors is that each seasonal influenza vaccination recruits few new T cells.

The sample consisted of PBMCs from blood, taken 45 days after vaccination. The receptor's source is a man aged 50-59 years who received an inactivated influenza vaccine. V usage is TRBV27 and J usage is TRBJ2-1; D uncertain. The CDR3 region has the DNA TGTGCCAGCAGTTTATTGGGTGACAATGAGCAGTTCTTC. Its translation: CASSLLGDNEQFF.